One and the same sample provided the 18 T cell receptor beta chains below, sequenced in a study of patients and donors after allogeneic stem cell transplantation. TCRdb fed the RT-PCR reads into MiXCR, producing one record per CDR3 protein. The repertoire holds about a million distinct CDR3 sequences, with 18% as singletons. Sequenced: blood, either unsorted or a sorted T cell fraction (not recorded which). All receptors come from a human donor who was either an allogeneic HSCT recipient or a stem cell or donor lymphocyte infusion donor (not recorded which). It is not recorded whose cells these are; they may come from a transplant donor.

This clonotype was detected many times. The rearrangement uses TRBV5-6 and TRBJ2-2, with unresolved D. This CDR3 comprises 16 residues. V lost 1 base to trimming and J lost 1 base, with 11 bases between them. The V gene's germline CDR1 is SGHDT and CDR2 YYEEEE. CDR3 sequence: CASSLPGRRNTGELFF. CDR3 DNA: TGTGCCAGCAGCTTGCCAGGCAGAAGGAACACCGGGGAGCTGTTTTTT.

The CDR3 DNA follows: TGTGCCAGCAGTTTATATTCTACGGGTTCCTACGAGCAGTACTTC. This encodes CASSLYSTGSYEQYF. The rearrangement uses TRBV12-3 or TRBV12-4 and TRBJ2-7, with no clear D. The CDR3 consists of 15 residues. The V gene lost 2 bases and the J gene lost 1 base, with 12 bases spanning the gap.

The table lists this clonotype with a few counts. The chain links TRBV7-2 to TRBJ2-7, with D perhaps matching TRBD1 (6 bases). Trimming shortened V by 5 bases and J by 2 bases, and 10 bases separated the two germline ends. CDR1 and CDR2 (germline): SGHTA, FQGNSA. The CDR3 is made up of 13 amino acids. The CDR3 region is CASSNRQAYEQYF. The CDR3 DNA follows: TGTGCCAGCAGCAATAGACAGGCCTACGAGCAGTACTTC.

This clonotype was detected only a few times. The chain has TRBV5-1 and TRBJ2-7, with D perhaps given as TRBD1 or TRBD2 (5 bases each). There are 16 residues in the CDR3. The germline CDR1 and CDR2 sequences are SGHRS and YFSETQ. Deletions cut 0 bases from V and 6 bases from J, with 19 bases between. CDR3 DNA: TGCGCCAGCAGCTTGGCCCTCGGGACGGGTAGTAGCGAGCAGTACTTC. As protein: CASSLALGTGSSEQYF.

The chain employs TRBV29-1 and TRBJ1-6; D may be TRBD1 (5 bases). Germline V CDR1 and CDR2: SQVTM, ANQGSEA. There are 13 residues in the CDR3. Trimming cost V 4 bases and J 5 bases, with 9 bases left between them. CDR3 bases: TGCAGCGTTGCAGACAGCAATAATTCACCCCTCCACTTT. It is translated as CSVADSNNSPLHF.

There are a few counts of this clonotype. The chain has TRBV4-3 and TRBJ1-2; D gene uncertain. The germline gives CDR1 LGHNA, CDR2 YSLEER. The CDR3 has 15 amino acids. Trimming took off 1 base at V and 2 bases at J, with 11 bases between the two ends. The CDR3 is CASSQVEGLNYGYTF. The DNA for the CDR3 is TGCGCCAGCAGCCAAGTCGAGGGTCTGAACTATGGCTACACCTTC.

In this sample, this clonotype turned up many times. The chain employs TRBV4-2 and TRBJ2-7; 9 bases line up with TRBD2. Germline V lookup: CDR1 LGHNA, CDR2 YNFKEQ. CDR3 length: 14 residues. V gave up 0 bases and J gave up 5 bases; unmatched junction bases: 2. The CDR3 protein is CASSQDSGRDEQYF. The CDR3 DNA reads as TGTGCCAGCAGCCAAGATAGCGGGAGAGACGAGCAGTACTTC.

This chain connects TRBV20-1 to TRBJ2-2; 7 bases match TRBD2. In germline, CDR1 is DFQATT, CDR2 SNEGSKA (reference sequence). This CDR3 comprises 14 residues. The V segment lost 6 bases and the J segment 8 bases; nucleotides outside the gene matches: 12. CDR3: CSATGTTDRGELFF. DNA of the CDR3: TGCAGTGCAACCGGGACTACAGACCGAGGGGAGCTGTTTTTT.

This clonotype was observed a handful of times. The J gene is TRBJ2-2, the V gene TRBV15; TRBD1 matches 9 bases. The CDR3 length is 15 residues. The germline CDR1 and CDR2 sequences are LNHNV and YYDKDF (reference sequence). Trimming took 4 bases from V and 8 from J; bases not matched to a gene: 8. CDR3 region: CATSNRDRATGELFF. The CDR3 region has the DNA TGTGCCACCAGCAACCGGGACAGGGCTACGGGGGAGCTGTTTTTT.

This clonotype was counted ten times or more. This chain uses TRBV6-1 with TRBJ1-1, with D tentatively TRBD1 (5 bases). From germline, CDR1 is MNHNS and CDR2 SASEGT. V shed 8 bases and J shed 1 base, with 17 bases lying between them. CDR3 length: 15 residues. The CDR3 DNA sequence: TGTGCCAGCTCTAACGGCGGGGGACGGAACACTGAAGCTTTCTTT. Translating it yields CASSNGGGRNTEAFF.

This clonotype was counted between two and nine times. V usage is TRBV12-3 or TRBV12-4 and J usage is TRBJ1-6, with 7 bases matching TRBD1. There are 15 residues in the CDR3. The V segment lost 3 bases and the J segment 3 bases; nucleotides outside the gene matches: 2. CDR3 nucleotides: TGTGCCAGCAGTTTTAGACAGGGCTATAATTCACCCCTCCACTTT. Amino acids: CASSFRQGYNSPLHF.

This clonotype was detected only a few times. The rearrangement joins TRBV5-1 to TRBJ2-4; D is perhaps TRBD1 or TRBD2 (5 bases each). Trimming shortened V by 4 bases and J by 1 base, and 15 bases separated the two germline ends. From germline, CDR1 is SGHRS and CDR2 YFSETQ. The CDR3 is made up of 16 amino acids. CDR3 sequence (DNA): TGCGCCAGCAGCCTTCCACCCGGGACGGCCAAAAACATTCAGTACTTC. Protein sequence: CASSLPPGTAKNIQYF.

The sample holds a few counts of this clonotype. The chain carries TRBV5-1 and TRBJ2-3; 7 bases align to TRBD2. Germline-derived CDR1 and CDR2 are SGHRS and YFSETQ. This CDR3 is built from 15 residues. The V segment lost 0 bases and the J segment 5 bases; nucleotides outside the gene matches: 6. CDR3 protein: CASSLEAGKGDTQYF. The CDR3 nucleotides read TGCGCCAGCAGCTTGGAAGCGGGGAAGGGAGATACGCAGTATTTT.

CDR3 in DNA: TGCGCCAGCAGCCAGACTAGCGCTCCCTCCTACGAGCAGTACTTC. Its translation is CASSQTSAPSYEQYF. The chain couples TRBV4-1 to TRBJ2-7, with 8 nucleotides matching TRBD2. This CDR3 comprises 15 residues. CDR1 is MGHRA and CDR2 is YSYEKL in the germline V gene. With 3 bases clipped from V and 0 bases from J, the junction kept 4 bases outside the gene matches.

This clonotype occurred a few times. V and J are TRBV6-5 and TRBJ1-4, with D tentatively TRBD1 (5 bases). The germline V gene has CDR1 MNHEY and CDR2 SVGAGI. The CDR3 totals 15 residues. V lost 4 bases to trimming and J lost 1 base, with 10 bases between them. The DNA for the CDR3 is TGTGCCAGCAGTTTCTCAGGGAGAACTAATGAAAAACTGTTTTTT. It yields the protein CASSFSGRTNEKLFF.

This clonotype was counted a few times. The rearrangement joins TRBV4-1 to TRBJ2-3; 14 nucleotides match TRBD2. The germline gives CDR1 MGHRA, CDR2 YSYEKL. The CDR3 has 18 amino acids. V trimming: 4 bases; J trimming: 7 bases; junction bases outside the gene matches: 13. The CDR3: CASSRPRLAGGPEHTQYF. DNA for the CDR3: TGCGCCAGCAGCCGACCTCGACTAGCGGGAGGGCCGGAACATACGCAGTATTTT.

This sequence joins TRBV3-1 and TRBJ2-5, with unresolved D. The CDR3 has 14 residues. The V gene's germline CDR1 is LGHDT and CDR2 YNNKEL (reference sequence). Trimming cost V 2 bases and J 5 bases, with 12 bases left between them. The CDR3 here is CASSQNVGRETQYF. CDR3 nucleotides: TGTGCCAGCAGCCAAAATGTGGGTAGGGAGACCCAGTACTTC.

In its sample, this clonotype was seen a few times. This sequence joins TRBV4-2 and TRBJ1-2, with TRBD1 matching 10 bases. CDR1 LGHNA and CDR2 YNFKEQ come from the germline V gene. J gave up 8 bases and V 8 bases, and 14 bases lay outside the gene matches. The CDR3 has 15 residues. CDR3 sequence (DNA): TGTGCCAGCGGGACAGGGGAAGTCCTAGAGCGCGGCTACACCTTC. Protein product: CASGTGEVLERGYTF.